Listed below are T cell receptor beta chains from one sample, sequenced in a study of cytomegalovirus exposure and HLA in healthy donors. TCRdb keeps only in-frame clones here, not all; method: immunoSEQ multiplex PCR. The sample shows some 110,000 clones, roughly 9% of them seen only once. Sample: PBMCs. These TCRs come from a man aged 25 to 40 in good health and CMV-seronegative. Each CDR3 is given with its conserved first and last residue. Fields, in order: CDR3 DNA, CDR3 protein, J gene, clone size, V gene, D gene. The D gene is left open where the match is weak. Clone size is shown for a subset of rows, as once, few, many or a class of expanded clone.

TGCGCCAGCAGCTCGACAGGGAATGATGGCTACACCTTC | CASSSTGNDGYTF | TRBJ1-2 | few | TRBV5-1 | TRBD1
TGCGCCAGCAGCTTAAACAGGGCCTACGAGCAGTACTTC | CASSLNRAYEQYF | TRBJ2-7 | few | TRBV5-1 | NA
TGTGCCAGCAGGCCGGGGACAGGGAATCAGCCCCAGCATTTT | CASRPGTGNQPQHF | TRBJ1-5 | few | TRBV2 | TRBD1
TGCGCCAGCAGCCTCGGGTATACCTTCACAGATACGCAGTATTTT | CASSLGYTFTDTQYF | TRBJ2-3 | NA | TRBV5-1 | NA
TGTGCCAGCTTCCTGGACAGACCGAAGAGCTCTGGGGCCAACGTCCTGACTTTC | CASFLDRPKSSGANVLTF | TRBJ2-6 | NA | TRBV2 | NA
TGCGCCAGCAGCCACCGGACAGGGTCGGCTGGCTACACCTTC | CASSHRTGSAGYTF | TRBJ1-2 | few | TRBV4-3 | TRBD1
TGCGCCAGCAGCCCGGCGCGGGGCGGCGTCGCAGCCTACGAGCAGTACTTC | CASSPARGGVAAYEQYF | TRBJ2-7 | NA | TRBV5-1 | NA
TGTGCCAGTAGTAGAGTTTTGGACTATCCCTACGAGCAGTACTTC | CASSRVLDYPYEQYF | TRBJ2-7 | once | TRBV19 | NA
TGTGCCAGCAGCTTCCAGGGGAGGGTCAATCAGCCCCAGCATTTT | CASSFQGRVNQPQHF | TRBJ1-5 | NA | TRBV6-1 | NA
TGTGCCAGCAGCTTAGGAACCGGGACAGGGGAGGGCTACACCTTC | CASSLGTGTGEGYTF | TRBJ1-2 | few | TRBV11-2 | TRBD1
TGTGCCACCAGCAGAGAAGTTCGGGGGGGAGGCTACACCTTC | CATSREVRGGGYTF | TRBJ1-2 | few | TRBV15 | NA
TGTGCCAGCAGTTCGAACACCCCCTACGAGCAGTACTTC | CASSSNTPYEQYF | TRBJ2-7 | NA | TRBV6-5 | NA
TGTGCCTGTACTCTAGGGGGCAACGAGCAGTACTTC | CACTLGGNEQYF | TRBJ2-7 | NA | TRBV30 | TRBD1
TGTGCCAGCAGTGTGATGACAGAGTACGAGCAGTACTTC | CASSVMTEYEQYF | TRBJ2-7 | NA | TRBV2 | NA
TGTGCCAGTAGTCGGGACAGGGCGGTCGGTCAGCCCCAGCATTTT | CASSRDRAVGQPQHF | TRBJ1-5 | NA | TRBV19 | TRBD1
TGTGCCATCAGTGACGACAGGGATCAGCCCCAGCATTTT | CAISDDRDQPQHF | TRBJ1-5 | few | TRBV10-3 | TRBD1
TGTGCCAGCAGCTCTCCGAGGGGGACGAAGGGCGGCTACACCTTC | CASSSPRGTKGGYTF | TRBJ1-2 | few | TRBV11-2 | NA
TGTGCCAGAAGCTTGGAGGGAGACATCTCCTACGAGCAGTACTTC | CARSLEGDISYEQYF | TRBJ2-7 | few | TRBV5-3 | NA
TGTGCCAGTAGTGTCGGGACTAGCGGGAGTGGCCGGGGATTGAATGAGCAGTTCTTC | CASSVGTSGSGRGLNEQFF | TRBJ2-1 | few | TRBV19 | TRBD2
TGTGCCAGCAGCGTAGCACTAGCGGGGAATGGCGAGCAGTACTTC | CASSVALAGNGEQYF | TRBJ2-7 | few | TRBV9 | TRBD2
TGCGCCAGCAGCCTAGGATCCGAGCTGATCCAAGAGACCCAGTACTTC | CASSLGSELIQETQYF | TRBJ2-5 | few | TRBV5-1 | NA
TGCGCCAGCAGCTTGGTGGGGCAGGGGAAAGGAAACACCATATATTTT | CASSLVGQGKGNTIYF | TRBJ1-3 | few | TRBV5-1 | NA
TGTGCCAGCAGCGTAGCGGGACTTTCAGATACGCAGTATTTT | CASSVAGLSDTQYF | TRBJ2-3 | few | TRBV9 | NA
TGCGCCAGCAGCCAAGTCCTTACCGGGACAAGACTTTACGAGCAGTACTTC | CASSQVLTGTRLYEQYF | TRBJ2-7 | NA | TRBV4-1 | NA
TGTGCCACCAGCAGAGAGAGGGACAATGAGCAGTTCTTC | CATSRERDNEQFF | TRBJ2-1 | few | TRBV15 | NA
TGTGCCAGTACTATGGGGAGGGGCTATGGCTACACCTTC | CASTMGRGYGYTF | TRBJ1-2 | NA | TRBV19 | NA
TGTGCCAGCAGTCCGGCGACAGGGGCCTATCAGCCCCAGCATTTT | CASSPATGAYQPQHF | TRBJ1-5 | few | TRBV25-1 | TRBD1
TGTGCCAGCAGCGTCCGACTAGCGGGGGGGCCCGGGGAGCTGTTTTTT | CASSVRLAGGPGELFF | TRBJ2-2 | NA | TRBV11-2 | TRBD2
TGCGCCAGCAGCTTGAAAGTGAGGGACAGGGGATCCTCTAGCACAGATACGCAGTATTTT | CASSLKVRDRGSSSTDTQYF | TRBJ2-3 | NA | TRBV5-1 | TRBD1
TGTGCCAGTAGTACCACGACGACAGGGGGCACTGAAGCTTTCTTT | CASSTTTTGGTEAFF | TRBJ1-1 | few | TRBV19 | TRBD1
TGTGCCAGCAGCCAGACGACTAGCGGGTACAATGAGCAGTTCTTC | CASSQTTSGYNEQFF | TRBJ2-1 | few | TRBV7-9 | TRBD2
TGTGCCAGCAGCTTGCTCCCCTACGAGCAGTACTTC | CASSLLPYEQYF | TRBJ2-7 | NA | TRBV5-8 | NA
TGCAGCGTTGGGCAGGGGGCCTACGAGCAGTACTTC | CSVGQGAYEQYF | TRBJ2-7 | NA | TRBV29-1 | TRBD1
TGTGCCAGTAGTATAGGCGGGGTGAACACCGGGGAGCTGTTTTTT | CASSIGGVNTGELFF | TRBJ2-2 | few | TRBV19 | NA
TGTGCCAGCTCACCTATGAGATTCGGGGGCGCGGGAGTGTCTTTCTTT | CASSPMRFGGAGVSFF | TRBJ1-1 | NA | TRBV18 | NA
TGTGCCAGCAGCCCGACAGGGCCTAGCACAGATACGCAGTATTTT | CASSPTGPSTDTQYF | TRBJ2-3 | few | TRBV7-8 | TRBD1
TGTGCCAGCAGCGAGGGAGGGGGGACAGGGCCCTACGAGCAGTACTTC | CASSEGGGTGPYEQYF | TRBJ2-7 | NA | TRBV9 | TRBD1
TGCGCCAGCAGCCAAGATGACGGGGGGGGCACTGAAGCTTTCTTT | CASSQDDGGGTEAFF | TRBJ1-1 | NA | TRBV4-3 | NA
TGTGCCAGCAGCTTGGTCGGCGGGGATGAGCAGTTCTTC | CASSLVGGDEQFF | TRBJ2-1 | NA | TRBV5-6 | NA
TGTGCCAGCAGCTTAGCATCCGTCACTGAAGCTTTCTTT | CASSLASVTEAFF | TRBJ1-1 | NA | TRBV7-6 | NA
TGCGCCAGCAGCCATTACCTGACTAGCGGGTTCTACGAGCAGTACTTC | CASSHYLTSGFYEQYF | TRBJ2-7 | few | TRBV4-1 | TRBD2
TGTGCCAGCAGTGGCAGGCAGGGAATTCTTCCGGAAAAACTGTTTTTT | CASSGRQGILPEKLFF | TRBJ1-4 | few | TRBV6-1 | NA
TGTGCCAGCAGCCGCGGACAGGGTGGGGCCAACGTCCTGACTTTC | CASSRGQGGANVLTF | TRBJ2-6 | NA | TRBV5-6 | TRBD1
TGCGCCAGCAGCTTGTACCCGGGGGAGAACACCGGGGAGCTGTTTTTT | CASSLYPGENTGELFF | TRBJ2-2 | NA | TRBV5-1 | NA
TGTGCCAGCAGCCAAGCTGGACTAGCGGGGGGAGATGAGCAGTTCTTC | CASSQAGLAGGDEQFF | TRBJ2-1 | NA | TRBV4-2 | TRBD2
TGTGCCAGCAGCTTACAGGGAAGGGGCTACACCTTC | CASSLQGRGYTF | TRBJ1-2 | few | TRBV11-2 | NA
TGCGCCAGCAGCCAAGGAGGGTCGACTAGCGGGAGGGCCCGTAGCACAGATACGCAGTATTTT | CASSQGGSTSGRARSTDTQYF | TRBJ2-3 | NA | TRBV4-1 | TRBD2
TGTGCCAGCAGTTACAATAACCAGGGTGAAGCTTTCTTT | CASSYNNQGEAFF | TRBJ1-1 | NA | TRBV6-5 | NA
TGTGCCAGCAGCTTAGCAGACTACACAGATACGCAGTATTTT | CASSLADYTDTQYF | TRBJ2-3 | few | TRBV11-3 | NA
TGTGCCAGCTCACCATATTCAGGCAGGAACACTGAAGCTTTCTTT | CASSPYSGRNTEAFF | TRBJ1-1 | NA | TRBV18 | NA
TGTGCCAGCAGCTTATCCCAACTTGACTCTGGAAACACCATATATTTT | CASSLSQLDSGNTIYF | TRBJ1-3 | NA | TRBV7-9 | NA
TGTGCCAGCAGCGTAGGGGAGCCCTCAGATACGCAGTATTTT | CASSVGEPSDTQYF | TRBJ2-3 | NA | TRBV9 | NA
TGTGCCAGCAGCCAAACTTACAGGGGGCAGGAGACCCAGTACTTC | CASSQTYRGQETQYF | TRBJ2-5 | few | TRBV7-9 | TRBD1
TGCAGCATCGATCGAGGACAGGGGACGGGAAGCTTC | CSIDRGQGTGSF | TRBJ2-7 | few | TRBV29-1 | TRBD1
TGTGCCAGTAGTTCCTGGACAGGCCACTATGGCTACACCTTC | CASSSWTGHYGYTF | TRBJ1-2 | few | TRBV19 | TRBD1
TGTGCCTGGAGTCCACAGACAGGGGGCGCATTAGGTTCTGGAAACACCATATATTTT | CAWSPQTGGALGSGNTIYF | TRBJ1-3 | few | TRBV30 | TRBD1
TGTGCCTGGAGTGTACAATTAGGGGCGGACTATGGCTACACCTTC | CAWSVQLGADYGYTF | TRBJ1-2 | few | TRBV30 | NA
TGTGCCGTCCGACCGGGACAGGGGGTCACTGAAGCTTTCTTT | CAVRPGQGVTEAFF | TRBJ1-1 | NA | TRBV10-3 | TRBD1
TGTGCCTGGAGTGCTGCCCCTCTACTGTATGGCTACACCTTC | CAWSAAPLLYGYTF | TRBJ1-2 | few | TRBV30 | NA
TGTGCCAGCAGTGACGGACAGGACACCGGGGAGCTGTTTTTT | CASSDGQDTGELFF | TRBJ2-2 | NA | TRBV6-4 | TRBD1